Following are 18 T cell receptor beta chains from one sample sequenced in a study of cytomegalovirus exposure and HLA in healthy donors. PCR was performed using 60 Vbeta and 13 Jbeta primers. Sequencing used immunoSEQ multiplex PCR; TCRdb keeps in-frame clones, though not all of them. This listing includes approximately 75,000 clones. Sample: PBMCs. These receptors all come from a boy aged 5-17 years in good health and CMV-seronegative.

CDR3 sequence (DNA): TGTGCCAGCAGTGAAAAGGCGGGGGGGCCCGATACGCAGTATTTT. Protein sequence: CASSEKAGGPDTQYF. This chain uses TRBV6-1 with TRBJ2-3, with 9 bases fitting TRBD2. V lost 2 bases and J lost 6; bases outside the gene matches: 6. There are 15 residues in the CDR3. CDR1 and CDR2 (germline): MNHNS, SASEGT.

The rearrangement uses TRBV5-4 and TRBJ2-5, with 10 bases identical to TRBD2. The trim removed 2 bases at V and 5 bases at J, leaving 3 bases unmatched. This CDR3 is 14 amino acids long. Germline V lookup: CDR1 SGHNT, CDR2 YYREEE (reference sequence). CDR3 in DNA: TGTGCCAGCAGCTTTTTGGGACTAGCGGAGACCCAGTACTTC. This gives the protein CASSFLGLAETQYF.

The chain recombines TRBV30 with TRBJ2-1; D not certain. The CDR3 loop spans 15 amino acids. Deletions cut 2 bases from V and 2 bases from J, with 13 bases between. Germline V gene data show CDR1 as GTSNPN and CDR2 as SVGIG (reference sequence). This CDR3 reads CAWSQGSSTYNEQFF. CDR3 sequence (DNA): TGTGCCTGGAGTCAAGGTAGCAGCACCTACAATGAGCAGTTCTTC.

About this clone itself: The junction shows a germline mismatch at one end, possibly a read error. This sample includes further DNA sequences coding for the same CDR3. CDR3 amino acids: CASSETGGDNSPLHF. In DNA form, the CDR3 reads TGCGCCAGCAGCGAGACAGGGGGAGATAATTCACCCCTACACTTT. The chain combines TRBV5-1 with TRBJ1-6; 9 nucleotides line up with TRBD1. CDR3 length: 15 amino acids. CDR1 is SGHRS and CDR2 is YFSETQ in the germline V gene.

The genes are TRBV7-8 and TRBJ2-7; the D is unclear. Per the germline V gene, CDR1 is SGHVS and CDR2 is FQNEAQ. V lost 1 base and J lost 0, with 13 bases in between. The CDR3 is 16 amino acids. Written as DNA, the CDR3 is TGTGCCAGCAGCTTAGGATTAGGAGCGTACTCCTACGAGCAGTACTTC. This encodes CASSLGLGAYSYEQYF. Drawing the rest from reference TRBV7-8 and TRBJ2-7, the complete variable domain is GAGVSQSPRYKVAKRGQDVALRCDPISGHVSLFWYQQALGQGPEFLTYFQNEAQLDKSGLPSDRFFAERPEGSVSTLKIQRTQQEDSAVYLCASSLGLGAYSYEQYFGPGTRLTVT.

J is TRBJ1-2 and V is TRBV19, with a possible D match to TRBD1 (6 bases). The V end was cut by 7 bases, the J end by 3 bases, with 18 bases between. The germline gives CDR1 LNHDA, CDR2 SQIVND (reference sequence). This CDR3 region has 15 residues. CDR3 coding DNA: TGTGCCAGTAATGCTCTACAGGGCTTCCACTATGGCTACACCTTC. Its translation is CASNALQGFHYGYTF.

CDR3 bases: TGTGCCAGCACTGAGAGCTCCTACGAGCAGTACTTC. This codes for CASTESSYEQYF. This chain joins TRBV6-1 and TRBJ2-7; D uncertain. The CDR3 consists of 12 residues. Germline V gene sequence: CDR1 MNHNS, CDR2 SASEGT. The ends were cut back, 7 bases at V and 0 bases at J, with 7 bases in the middle.

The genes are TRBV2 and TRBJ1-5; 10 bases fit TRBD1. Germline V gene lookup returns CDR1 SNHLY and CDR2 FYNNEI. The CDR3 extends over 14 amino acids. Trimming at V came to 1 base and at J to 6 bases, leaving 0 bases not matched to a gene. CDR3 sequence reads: CASSEGTGGQPQHF. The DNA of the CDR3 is TGTGCCAGCAGTGAAGGGACAGGGGGTCAGCCCCAGCATTTT.

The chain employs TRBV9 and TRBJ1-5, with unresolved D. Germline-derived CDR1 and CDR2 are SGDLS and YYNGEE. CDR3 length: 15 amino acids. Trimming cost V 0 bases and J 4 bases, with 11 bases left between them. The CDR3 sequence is CASSVAATENQPQHF. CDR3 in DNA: TGTGCCAGCAGCGTAGCCGCTACAGAAAATCAGCCCCAGCATTTT.

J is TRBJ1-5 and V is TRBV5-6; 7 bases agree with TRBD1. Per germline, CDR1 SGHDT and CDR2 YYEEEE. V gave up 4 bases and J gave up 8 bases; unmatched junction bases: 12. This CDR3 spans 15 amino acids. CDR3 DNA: TGTGCCAGCAGCAACAGGGACAGTGTAGTGGAGCCCCAGCATTTT. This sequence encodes CASSNRDSVVEPQHF.

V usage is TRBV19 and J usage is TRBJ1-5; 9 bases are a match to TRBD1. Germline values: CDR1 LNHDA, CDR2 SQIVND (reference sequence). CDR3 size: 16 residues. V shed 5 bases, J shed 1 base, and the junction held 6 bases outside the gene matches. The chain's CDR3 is CASSLRQGVSNQPQHF. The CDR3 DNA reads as TGTGCCAGTAGTTTACGACAGGGGGTAAGCAATCAGCCCCAGCATTTT.

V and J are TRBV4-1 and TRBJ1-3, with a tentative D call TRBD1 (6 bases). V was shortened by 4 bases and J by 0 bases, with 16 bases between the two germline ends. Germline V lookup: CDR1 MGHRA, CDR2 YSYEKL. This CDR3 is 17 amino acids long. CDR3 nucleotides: TGCGCCAGCAGCCGAGGGGGAGTCGTCTACTCTGGAAACACCATATATTTT. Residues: CASSRGGVVYSGNTIYF.

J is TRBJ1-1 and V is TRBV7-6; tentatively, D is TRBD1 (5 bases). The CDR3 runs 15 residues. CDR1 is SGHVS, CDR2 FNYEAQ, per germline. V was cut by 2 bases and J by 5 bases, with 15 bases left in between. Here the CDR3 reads CASSLNWGGGTEAFF. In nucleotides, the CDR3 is TGTGCCAGCAGCTTAAATTGGGGGGGTGGAACTGAAGCTTTCTTT.

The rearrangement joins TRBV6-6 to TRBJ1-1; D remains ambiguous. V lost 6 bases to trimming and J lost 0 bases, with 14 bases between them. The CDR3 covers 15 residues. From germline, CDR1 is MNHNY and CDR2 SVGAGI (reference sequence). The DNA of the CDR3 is TGTGCCAGCAGCCCGGGAGGGTATATGAACACTGAAGCTTTCTTT. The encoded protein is CASSPGGYMNTEAFF.

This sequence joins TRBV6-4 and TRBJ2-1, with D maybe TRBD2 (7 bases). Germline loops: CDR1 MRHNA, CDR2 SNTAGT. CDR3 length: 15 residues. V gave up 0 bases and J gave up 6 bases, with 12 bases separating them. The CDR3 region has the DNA TGTGCCAGCAGTGACTCTAGGGGGGGGGCCAATGAGCAGTTCTTC. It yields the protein CASSDSRGGANEQFF.

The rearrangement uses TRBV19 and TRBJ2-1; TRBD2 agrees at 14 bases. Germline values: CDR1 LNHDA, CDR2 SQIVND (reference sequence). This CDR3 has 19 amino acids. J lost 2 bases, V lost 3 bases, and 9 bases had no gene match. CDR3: CASSMWGLAGDPTYNEQFF. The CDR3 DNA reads TGTGCCAGTAGTATGTGGGGACTAGCGGGAGACCCAACCTACAATGAGCAGTTCTTC.

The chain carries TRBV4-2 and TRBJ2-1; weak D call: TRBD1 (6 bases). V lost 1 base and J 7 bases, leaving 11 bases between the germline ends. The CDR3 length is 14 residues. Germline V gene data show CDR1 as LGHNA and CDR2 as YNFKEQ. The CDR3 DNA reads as TGTGCCAGCAGCCAAGGTGGACAGTCGAATGAGCAGTTCTTC. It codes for CASSQGGQSNEQFF.

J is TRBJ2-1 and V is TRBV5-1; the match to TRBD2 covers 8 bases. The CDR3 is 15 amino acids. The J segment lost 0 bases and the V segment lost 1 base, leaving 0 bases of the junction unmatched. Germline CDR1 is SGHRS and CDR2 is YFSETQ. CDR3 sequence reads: CASSLTSGSYNEQFF. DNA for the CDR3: TGCGCCAGCAGCTTGACTAGCGGCTCCTACAATGAGCAGTTCTTC.